Described below is a single T cell receptor (beta chain) sequence and its context. At one boundary the junction diverges from the germline segment, which might be a read error. The CDR3 spans 14 residues. Germline values: CDR1 SGHAT, CDR2 FQNNGV. This sample is part of a study of shared clonotypes between healthy human individuals. Several immunoSEQ 96-well plates shared each subset's DNA, each plate a replicate. Generated by immunoSEQ multiplex PCR, the TCRdb table keeps only in-frame clones and is missing some. Of about 480,000 clones in the sample, over 75% were seen once. This clonotype originated in a woman aged 40 to 50 in good health. Some clones in this sample may be carry-over from other donors' samples. Sequencing was done on a sample of PBMCs. The chain combines TRBV11-2 with TRBJ2-6; D remains unclear. CDR3 sequence (DNA): TGTGCCGGCAGGCACCTCGCTGGGGCCAACGTCCTGACTTTC. Its protein product is CAGRHLAGANVLTF.